Below, 16 T cell receptor beta chains from the same sample are listed, as sequenced in a study of CD8 T cells in ankylosing spondylitis. One entry per CDR3 protein, called by TCRdb with MiXCR from the 5' RACE reads. The repertoire holds 200,000 to 250,000 distinct CDR3 sequences, approximately 11% seen once, with under 7% in the top ten. Sequenced sample: blood, either unsorted or a sorted T cell fraction (not recorded which). These receptors were taken from a male donor with ankylosing spondylitis or in good health (not recorded which).

This clonotype came up many times. The V call is TRBV5-1, the J call TRBJ2-4, with 9 nucleotides matching TRBD1. Germline V CDR1 and CDR2: SGHRS, YFSETQ. The CDR3 is 16 amino acids. The V gene end was trimmed by 4 bases and the J gene end by 0 bases; junction bases not matched to a gene: 5. CDR3 in amino acids: CASSLDRGRAKNIQYF. The CDR3 DNA sequence: TGCGCCAGCAGCCTGGACAGGGGAAGAGCCAAAAACATTCAGTACTTC.

The chain recombines TRBV29-1 with TRBJ2-1; D possibly uses TRBD1 or TRBD2 (5 bases each). The CDR3 loop spans 12 amino acids. Per the germline V gene, CDR1 is SQVTM and CDR2 is ANQGSEA. The CDR3 here is CGTQTSYNEQFF. The DNA of the CDR3 is TGCGGGACCCAGACCTCCTACAATGAGCAGTTCTTC.

This clonotype appeared many times. The V call is TRBV5-1, the J call TRBJ2-3, with D maybe TRBD2 (6 bases). Germline CDR1 SGHRS, CDR2 YFSETQ. V was trimmed by 4 bases and J by 6 bases, leaving 15 bases between them. CDR3 length: 14 amino acids. The CDR3 is CASSRLRTKDTQYF. CDR3 nucleotides: TGCGCCAGCAGCCGACTAAGGACTAAGGATACGCAGTATTTT. The full variable domain, with the rest looked up from reference TRBV5-1 and TRBJ2-3, is KAGVTQTPRYLIKTRGQQVTLSCSPISGHRSVSWYQQTPGQGLQFLFEYFSETQRNKGNFPGRFSGRQFSNSRSEMNVSTLELGDSALYLCASSRLRTKDTQYFGPGTRLTVL.

The table lists this clonotype with many counts. This chain connects TRBV5-1 to TRBJ1-5; D is uncertain. The V and J ends lost 9 bases and 2 bases respectively, with 21 bases between them. This CDR3 is built from 16 residues. Germline loops: CDR1 SGHRS, CDR2 YFSETQ. This CDR3 is CATSNELGAGNQPQHF. The CDR3 nucleotides read TGCGCCACCTCCAATGAGCTGGGTGCCGGCAATCAGCCCCAGCATTTT.

The table lists this clonotype with many counts. The chain combines TRBV20-1 with TRBJ2-3; 10 bases align to TRBD1. The germline gives CDR1 DFQATT, CDR2 SNEGSKA (reference sequence). The CDR3 contains 17 residues. With 3 bases clipped from V and 0 bases from J, the junction kept 9 bases outside the gene matches. The CDR3: CSASRDRGALSTDTQYF. Here the CDR3 DNA reads TGCAGTGCTAGCCGGGACAGGGGCGCACTAAGCACAGATACGCAGTATTTT.

This clonotype was detected ten times or more. CDR3 protein: CASLGALSYNEQFF. The CDR3 DNA follows: TGTGCCAGTCTGGGGGCATTGTCCTACAATGAGCAGTTCTTC. The V call is TRBV12-3 or TRBV12-4, the J call TRBJ2-1, with D perhaps TRBD1 (6 bases). This CDR3 is built from 14 residues. V gave up 9 bases and J gave up 1 base, with 13 bases separating them.

This clonotype was found a few times. CDR3 sequence: CATMDRANDEQYF. As DNA, the CDR3 is TGTGCCACAATGGACAGGGCGAACGACGAGCAGTACTTC. This sequence joins TRBV6-6 and TRBJ2-7, with 8 bases matching TRBD1. This CDR3 spans 13 amino acids. Germline CDR1 reads MNHNY; CDR2 reads SVGAGI (reference sequence). With 10 bases clipped from V and 5 bases from J, the junction kept 10 bases outside the gene matches.

This clonotype was seen only a few times. The V gene is TRBV20-1, the J gene TRBJ1-2; maybe TRBD1 (5 bases). The CDR3 has 12 residues. Trimming stripped 3 bases from V and 6 bases from J, with 11 bases between. Germline-derived CDR1 and CDR2 are DFQATT and SNEGSKA (reference sequence). In DNA, the CDR3 is TGCAGTGCTAGCCCGGGGGTCAATGGCTACACCTTC. Protein product: CSASPGVNGYTF.

This clonotype was observed at least ten times. This rearrangement joins TRBV5-1 to TRBJ2-3, with 11 bases lining up with TRBD1. In germline, CDR1 is SGHRS, CDR2 YFSETQ. Losses at the gene ends were 4 bases for V and 3 bases for J; bases not matched to a gene: 7. This CDR3 is built from 16 residues. The CDR3 reads CASSPWTGGLTDTQYF. CDR3 DNA sequence: TGCGCCAGCAGCCCCTGGACAGGGGGCTTGACAGATACGCAGTATTTT.

The chain links TRBV28 to TRBJ1-1; D call uncertain. Trimming took 3 bases from V and 7 from J, leaving 6 bases between them. The CDR3 loop spans 11 amino acids. The germline V gene has CDR1 MDHEN and CDR2 SYDVKM. Here the CDR3 reads CASSFLREAFF. The DNA for the CDR3 is TGTGCCAGCAGTTTCCTCCGTGAAGCTTTCTTT.

This clonotype was counted between two and nine times. The rearrangement uses TRBV10-3 and TRBJ1-1, with a weak D call TRBD1 (6 bases). V was clipped by 5 bases and J by 0 bases, with 10 bases between them. Germline V gives CDR1 ENHRY, CDR2 SYGVKD. The CDR3 loop spans 14 amino acids. CDR3 coding DNA: TGTGCCATCAGTAGGACAGACCTGAACACTGAAGCTTTCTTT. It codes for CAISRTDLNTEAFF.

The V call is TRBV6-1, the J call TRBJ1-2; TRBD1 is a possible D gene (6 bases). The germline gives CDR1 MNHNS, CDR2 SASEGT. V gave up 8 bases and J gave up 0 bases, with 10 bases separating them. CDR3 length: 13 residues. The CDR3 DNA follows: TGTGCCAGCCTAAGGACAGCTAACTATGGCTACACCTTC. This encodes CASLRTANYGYTF.

This clonotype was observed a few times. The chain recombines TRBV4-1 with TRBJ2-5, with D perhaps given as TRBD1 or TRBD2 (5 bases each). The CDR3 spans 15 residues. Per the germline V gene, CDR1 is MGHRA and CDR2 is YSYEKL. V lost 1 base to trimming and J lost 3 bases, with 12 bases between them. The CDR3 nucleotides read TGCGCCAGCAGCCAAGGATATCTGGGGGAAGAGACCCAGTACTTC. Residues: CASSQGYLGEETQYF.

The genes are TRBV2 and TRBJ2-7, with a tentative D call TRBD2 (5 bases). CDR3 length: 11 residues. Germline V gene data show CDR1 as SNHLY and CDR2 as FYNNEI. Trimming stripped 7 bases from V and 3 bases from J, with 7 bases between. The CDR3 reads CASIASYEQYF. The DNA for the CDR3 is TGTGCCAGCATAGCGAGCTACGAGCAGTACTTC.

This clonotype has more than one count but fewer than ten. The rearrangement links TRBV28 to TRBJ2-7, with D possibly being TRBD2 (5 bases). The V and J ends lost 5 bases and 7 bases respectively, with 15 bases between them. Germline V lookup: CDR1 MDHEN, CDR2 SYDVKM. This CDR3 has 13 amino acids. The CDR3 nucleotides are TGTGCCAGCAGTGGGAGCCCCCTGTTTGAGCAGTACTTC. This encodes CASSGSPLFEQYF.

The chain links TRBV10-3 to TRBJ2-2; D may be TRBD1 or TRBD2 (5 bases each). Trimming took 2 bases from V and 4 from J, leaving 5 bases between them. Germline CDR1 reads ENHRY; CDR2 reads SYGVKD. The CDR3 is 13 amino acids. CDR3 sequence (DNA): TGTGCCATCAGTGAGGGGGGCACCGGGGAGCTGTTTTTT. The encoded protein is CAISEGGTGELFF.